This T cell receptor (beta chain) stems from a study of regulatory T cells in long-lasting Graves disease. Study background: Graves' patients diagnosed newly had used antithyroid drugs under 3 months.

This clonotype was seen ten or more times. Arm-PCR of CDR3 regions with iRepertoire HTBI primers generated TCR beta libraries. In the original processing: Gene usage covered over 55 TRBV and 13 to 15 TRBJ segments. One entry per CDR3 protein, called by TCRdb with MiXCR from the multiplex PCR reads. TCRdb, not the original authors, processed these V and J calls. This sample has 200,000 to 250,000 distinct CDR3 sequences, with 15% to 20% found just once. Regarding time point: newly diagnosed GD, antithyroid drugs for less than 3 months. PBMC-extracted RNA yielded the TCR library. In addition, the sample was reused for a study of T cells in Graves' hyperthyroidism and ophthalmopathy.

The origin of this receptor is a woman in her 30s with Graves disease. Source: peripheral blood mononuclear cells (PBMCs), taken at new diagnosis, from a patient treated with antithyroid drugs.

Here the CDR3 reads CASSGQGEGYNEQFF. CDR3 bases: TGTGCCAGCAGCGGACAGGGCGAAGGATACAATGAGCAGTTCTTC. V usage is TRBV9 and J usage is TRBJ2-1; 7 bases are shared with TRBD1. The CDR3 has 15 residues. V was pared by 3 bases and J by 4 bases, with 7 bases of the junction left unmatched. Germline CDR1 is SGDLS and CDR2 is YYNGEE.